This TCR beta chain was sequenced for a study of cytomegalovirus exposure and HLA in healthy donors. PCR involved 60 Vbeta and 13 Jbeta primers. The repertoire was sequenced with immunoSEQ multiplex PCR; TCRdb's copy has only in-frame clones and lacks some. The sample has roughly 120,000 clones; about three quarters are singletons. The CDR3 contains 13 residues. Germline V gene lookup returns CDR1 SQVTM and CDR2 ANQGSEA. Trimming removed 1 base from V and 5 bases from J, with 11 bases in between. Specimen: PBMCs. This clonotype originated in a woman between 55 and 75 years old in good health and CMV-seropositive. V is TRBV29-1 and J is TRBJ2-5, with no clear D. CDR3 residues: CSVEANGWETQYF. The CDR3, as DNA: TGCAGCGTTGAAGCCAACGGGTGGGAGACCCAGTACTTC.